This TCR beta chain came from a study of blood T cell repertoires in COVID-19. Whole-study context: Acute and convalescent COVID-19 specimens originated in the United States, Italy and Spain.

The V gene end was trimmed by 4 bases and the J gene end by 6 bases; junction bases not matched to a gene: 4. The CDR3 extends over 12 amino acids. Germline V gene data show CDR1 as SGHKS and CDR2 as YYEKEE (reference sequence). Libraries were prepared by immunoSEQ multiplex PCR; TCRdb keeps only in-frame clonotypes and omits some of them. Of about 150,000 clones in the sample, 75% to 85% were seen once. This clone was picked up a small number of times. The sample consisted of peripheral blood. The chain has TRBV5-5 and TRBJ2-7; 7 bases agree with TRBD1. This TCR was sampled from a man aged 55 to 69 with acute or convalescent COVID-19. CDR3 nucleotides: TGTGCCAGCAGCACGACAGGGACCGAGCAGTACTTC. Translated, it gives CASSTTGTEQYF.